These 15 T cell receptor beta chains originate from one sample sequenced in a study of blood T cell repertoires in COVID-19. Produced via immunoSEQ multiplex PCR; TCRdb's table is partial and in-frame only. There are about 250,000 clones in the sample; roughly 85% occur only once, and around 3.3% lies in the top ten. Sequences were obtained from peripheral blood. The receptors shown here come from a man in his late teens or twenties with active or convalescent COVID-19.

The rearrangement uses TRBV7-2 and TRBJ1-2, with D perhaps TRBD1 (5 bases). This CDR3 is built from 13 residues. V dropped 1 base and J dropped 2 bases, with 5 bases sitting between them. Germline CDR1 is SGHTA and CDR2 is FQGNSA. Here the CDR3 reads CASSLGQNYGYTF. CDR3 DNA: TGTGCCAGCAGCTTAGGACAGAACTATGGCTACACCTTC.

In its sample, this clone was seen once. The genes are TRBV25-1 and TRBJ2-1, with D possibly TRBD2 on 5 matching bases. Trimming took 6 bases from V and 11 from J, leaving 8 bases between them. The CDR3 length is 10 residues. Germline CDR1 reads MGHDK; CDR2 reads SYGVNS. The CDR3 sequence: CASSREKQFF. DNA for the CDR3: TGTGCCAGCAGCCGGGAAAAGCAGTTCTTC. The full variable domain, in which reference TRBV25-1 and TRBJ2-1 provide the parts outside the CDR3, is EADIYQTPRYLVIGTGKKITLECSQTMGHDKMYWYQQDPGMELHLIHYSYGVNSTEKGDLSSESTVSRIRTEHFPLTLESARPSHTSQYLCASSREKQFFGPGTRLTVL.

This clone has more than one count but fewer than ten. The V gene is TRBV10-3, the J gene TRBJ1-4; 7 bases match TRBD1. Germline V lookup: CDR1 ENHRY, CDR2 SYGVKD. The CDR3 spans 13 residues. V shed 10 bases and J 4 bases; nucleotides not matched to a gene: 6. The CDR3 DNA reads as TGTGCCACGTTAGGGGACAGTAATGAAAAACTGTTTTTT. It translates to CATLGDSNEKLFF.

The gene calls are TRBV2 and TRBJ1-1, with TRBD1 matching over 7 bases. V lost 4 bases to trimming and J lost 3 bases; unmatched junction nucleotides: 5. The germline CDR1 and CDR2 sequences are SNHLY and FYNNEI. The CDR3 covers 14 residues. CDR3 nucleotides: TGTGCCAGCAGTGTCCGGGACAGCGACACTGAAGCTTTCTTT. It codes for CASSVRDSDTEAFF.

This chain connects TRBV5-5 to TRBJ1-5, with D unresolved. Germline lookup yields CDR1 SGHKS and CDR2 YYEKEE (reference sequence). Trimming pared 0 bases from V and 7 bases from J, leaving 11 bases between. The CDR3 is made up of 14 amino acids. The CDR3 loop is CASSLVAGSQPQHF. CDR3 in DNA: TGTGCCAGCAGCTTGGTGGCTGGGAGCCAGCCCCAGCATTTT.

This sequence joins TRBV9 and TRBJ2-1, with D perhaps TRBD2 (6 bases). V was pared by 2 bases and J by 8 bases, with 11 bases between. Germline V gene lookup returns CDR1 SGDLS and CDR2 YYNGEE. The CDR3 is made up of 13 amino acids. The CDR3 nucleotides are TGTGCCAGCAGCGTCGGTGGGACTTATGAGCAGTTCTTC. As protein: CASSVGGTYEQFF.

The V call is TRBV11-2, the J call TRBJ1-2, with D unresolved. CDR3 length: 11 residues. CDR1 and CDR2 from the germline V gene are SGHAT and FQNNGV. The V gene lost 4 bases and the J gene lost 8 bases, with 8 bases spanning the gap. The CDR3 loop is CASSSGGGYTF. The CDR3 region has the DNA TGTGCCAGCAGCTCAGGAGGGGGCTACACCTTC.

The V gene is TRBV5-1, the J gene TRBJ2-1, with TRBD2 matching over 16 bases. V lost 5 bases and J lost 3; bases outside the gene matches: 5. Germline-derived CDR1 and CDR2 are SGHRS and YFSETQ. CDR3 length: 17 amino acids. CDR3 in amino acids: CASRSGTSGRGYNEQFF. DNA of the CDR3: TGCGCCAGCAGATCCGGGACTAGCGGGAGGGGCTACAATGAGCAGTTCTTC.

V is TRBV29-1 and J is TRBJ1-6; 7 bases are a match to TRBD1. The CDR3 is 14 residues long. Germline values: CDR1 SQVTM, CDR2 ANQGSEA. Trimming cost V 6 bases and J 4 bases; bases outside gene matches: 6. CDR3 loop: CSVKGAGYNSPLHF. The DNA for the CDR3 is TGCAGCGTAAAGGGGGCAGGGTATAATTCACCCCTCCACTTT.

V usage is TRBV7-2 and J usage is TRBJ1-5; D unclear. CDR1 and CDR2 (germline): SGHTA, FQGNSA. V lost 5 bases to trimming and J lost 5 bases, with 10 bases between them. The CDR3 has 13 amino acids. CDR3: CASSVRGDQPQHF. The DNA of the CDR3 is TGTGCCAGCAGCGTGCGGGGAGATCAGCCCCAGCATTTT.

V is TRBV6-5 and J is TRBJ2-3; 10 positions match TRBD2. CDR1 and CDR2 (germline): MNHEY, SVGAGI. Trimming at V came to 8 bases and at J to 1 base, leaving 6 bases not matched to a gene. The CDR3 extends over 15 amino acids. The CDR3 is CASGTAGGGTDTQYF. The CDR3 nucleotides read TGTGCCAGCGGTACAGCGGGGGGGGGCACAGATACGCAGTATTTT.

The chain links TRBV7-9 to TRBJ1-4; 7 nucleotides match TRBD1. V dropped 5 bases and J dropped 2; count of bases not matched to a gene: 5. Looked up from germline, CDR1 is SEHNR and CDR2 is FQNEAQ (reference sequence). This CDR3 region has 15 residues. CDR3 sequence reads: CASSLSGQTNEKLFF. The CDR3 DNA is TGTGCCAGCAGCCTATCGGGACAGACTAATGAAAAACTGTTTTTT.

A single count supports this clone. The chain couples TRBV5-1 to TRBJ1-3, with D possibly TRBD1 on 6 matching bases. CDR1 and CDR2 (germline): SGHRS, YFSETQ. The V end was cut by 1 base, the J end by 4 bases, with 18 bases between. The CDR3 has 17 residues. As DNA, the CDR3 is TGCGCCAGCAGCTTGCAGGGGACGCAGTCCCTAGGAAACACCATATATTTT. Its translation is CASSLQGTQSLGNTIYF.

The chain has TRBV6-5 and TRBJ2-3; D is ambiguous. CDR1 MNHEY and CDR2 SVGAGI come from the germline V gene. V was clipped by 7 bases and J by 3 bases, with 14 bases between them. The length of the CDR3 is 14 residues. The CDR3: CASTHRFATDTQYF. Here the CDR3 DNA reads TGTGCCAGCACCCACCGTTTTGCGACAGATACGCAGTATTTT.

In DNA form, the CDR3 reads TGTGCCAGCAGTGAAGCACTCGGGATAGGAAACACCATATATTTT. It encodes CASSEALGIGNTIYF. The chain joins TRBV6-1 to TRBJ1-3; D is unclear. V lost 0 bases to trimming and J lost 4 bases, with 10 bases between them. Per the germline V gene, CDR1 is MNHNS and CDR2 is SASEGT. The CDR3 contains 15 residues.